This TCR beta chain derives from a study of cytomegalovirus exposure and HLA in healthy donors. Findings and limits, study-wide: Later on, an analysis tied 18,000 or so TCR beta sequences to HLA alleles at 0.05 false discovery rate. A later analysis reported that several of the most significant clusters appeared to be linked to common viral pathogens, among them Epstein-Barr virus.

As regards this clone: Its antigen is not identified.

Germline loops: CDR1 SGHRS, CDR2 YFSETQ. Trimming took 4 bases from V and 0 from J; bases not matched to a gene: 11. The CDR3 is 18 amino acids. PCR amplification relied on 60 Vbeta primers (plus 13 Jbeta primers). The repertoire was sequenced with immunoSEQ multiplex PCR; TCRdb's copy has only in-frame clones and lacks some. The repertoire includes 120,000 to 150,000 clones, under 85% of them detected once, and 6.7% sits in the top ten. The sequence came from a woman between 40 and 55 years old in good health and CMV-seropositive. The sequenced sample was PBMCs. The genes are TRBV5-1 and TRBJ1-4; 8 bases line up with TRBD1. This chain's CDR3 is CASSRRDRGRATNEKLFF. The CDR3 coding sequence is TGCGCCAGCAGCAGGAGAGACAGGGGACGTGCAACTAATGAAAAACTGTTTTTT. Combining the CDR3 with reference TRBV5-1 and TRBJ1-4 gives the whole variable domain KAGVTQTPRYLIKTRGQQVTLSCSPISGHRSVSWYQQTPGQGLQFLFEYFSETQRNKGNFPGRFSGRQFSNSRSEMNVSTLELGDSALYLCASSRRDRGRATNEKLFFGSGTQLSVL.